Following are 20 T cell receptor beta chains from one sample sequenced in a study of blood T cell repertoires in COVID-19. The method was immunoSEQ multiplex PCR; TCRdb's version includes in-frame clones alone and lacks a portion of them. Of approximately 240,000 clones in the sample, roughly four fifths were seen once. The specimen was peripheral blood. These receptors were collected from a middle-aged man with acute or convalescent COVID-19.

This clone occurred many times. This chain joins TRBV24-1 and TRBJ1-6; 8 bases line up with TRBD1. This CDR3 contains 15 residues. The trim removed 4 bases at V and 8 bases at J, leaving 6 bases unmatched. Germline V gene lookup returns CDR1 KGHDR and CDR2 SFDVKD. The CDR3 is CATSEIGQGDSPLHF. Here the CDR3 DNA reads TGTGCCACCAGTGAGATCGGACAGGGTGATTCACCCCTCCACTTT.

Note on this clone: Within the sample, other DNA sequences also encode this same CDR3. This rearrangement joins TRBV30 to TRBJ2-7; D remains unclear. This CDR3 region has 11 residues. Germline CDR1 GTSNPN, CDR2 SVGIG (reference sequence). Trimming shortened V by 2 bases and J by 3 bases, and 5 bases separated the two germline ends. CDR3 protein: CAWSPGYEQYF. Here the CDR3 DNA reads TGTGCCTGGAGTCCGGGCTACGAGCAGTACTTC. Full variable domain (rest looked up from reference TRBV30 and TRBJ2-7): SQTIHQWPATLVQPVGSPLSLECTVEGTSNPNLYWYRQAAGRGLQLLFYSVGIGQISSEVPQNLSASRPQDRQFILSSKKLLLSDSGFYLCAWSPGYEQYFGPGTRLTVT.

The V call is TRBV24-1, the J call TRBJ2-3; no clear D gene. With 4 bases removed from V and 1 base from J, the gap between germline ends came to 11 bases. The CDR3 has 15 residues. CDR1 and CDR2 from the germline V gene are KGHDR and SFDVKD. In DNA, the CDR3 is TGTGCCACCAGTGACCCTAGAGGAGGCACAGATACGCAGTATTTT. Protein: CATSDPRGGTDTQYF.

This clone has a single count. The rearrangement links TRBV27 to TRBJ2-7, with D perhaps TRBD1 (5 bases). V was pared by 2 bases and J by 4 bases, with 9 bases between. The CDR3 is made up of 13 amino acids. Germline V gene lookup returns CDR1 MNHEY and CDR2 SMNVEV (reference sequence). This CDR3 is CASSLVGPYEQYF. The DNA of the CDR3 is TGTGCCAGCAGTTTAGTGGGGCCGTACGAGCAGTACTTC.

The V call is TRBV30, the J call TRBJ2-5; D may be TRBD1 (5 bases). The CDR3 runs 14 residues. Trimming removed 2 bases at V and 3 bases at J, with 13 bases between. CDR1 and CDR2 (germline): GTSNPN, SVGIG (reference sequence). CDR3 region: CAWSPTTVEETQYF. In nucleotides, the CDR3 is TGTGCCTGGAGTCCTACGACAGTGGAAGAGACCCAGTACTTC.

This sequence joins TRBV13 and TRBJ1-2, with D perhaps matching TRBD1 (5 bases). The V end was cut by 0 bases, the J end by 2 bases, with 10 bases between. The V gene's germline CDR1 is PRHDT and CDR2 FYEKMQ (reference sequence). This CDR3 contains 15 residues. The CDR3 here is CASSLGRGDNYGYTF. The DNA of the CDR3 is TGTGCCAGCAGCTTAGGCCGGGGGGACAACTATGGCTACACCTTC.

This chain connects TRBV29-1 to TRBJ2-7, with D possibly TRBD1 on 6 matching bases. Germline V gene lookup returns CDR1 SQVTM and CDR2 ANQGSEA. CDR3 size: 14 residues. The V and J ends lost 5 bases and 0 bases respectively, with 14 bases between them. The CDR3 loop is CSVYFSDSSYEQYF. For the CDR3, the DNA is TGCAGCGTTTATTTCTCGGACAGCTCCTACGAGCAGTACTTC.

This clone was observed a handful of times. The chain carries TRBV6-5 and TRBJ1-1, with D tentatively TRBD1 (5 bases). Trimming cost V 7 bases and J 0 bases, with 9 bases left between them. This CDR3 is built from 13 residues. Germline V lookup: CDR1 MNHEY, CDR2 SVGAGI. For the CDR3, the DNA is TGTGCCAGCATCACCAGGGTGAACACTGAAGCTTTCTTT. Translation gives CASITRVNTEAFF.

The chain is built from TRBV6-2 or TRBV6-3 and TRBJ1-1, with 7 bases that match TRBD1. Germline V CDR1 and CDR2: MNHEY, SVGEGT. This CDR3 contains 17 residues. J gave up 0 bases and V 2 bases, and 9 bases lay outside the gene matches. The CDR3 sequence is CASSYRQGGTMNTEAFF. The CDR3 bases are TGTGCCAGCAGTTACCGACAGGGTGGGACGATGAACACTGAAGCTTTCTTT.

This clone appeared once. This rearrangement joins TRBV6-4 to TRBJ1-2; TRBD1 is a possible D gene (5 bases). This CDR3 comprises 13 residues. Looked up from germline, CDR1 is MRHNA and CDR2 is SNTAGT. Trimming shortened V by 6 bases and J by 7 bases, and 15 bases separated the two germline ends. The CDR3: CASRNPGVSGYTF. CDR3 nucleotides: TGTGCCAGCAGAAACCCGGGGGTGAGTGGCTACACCTTC.

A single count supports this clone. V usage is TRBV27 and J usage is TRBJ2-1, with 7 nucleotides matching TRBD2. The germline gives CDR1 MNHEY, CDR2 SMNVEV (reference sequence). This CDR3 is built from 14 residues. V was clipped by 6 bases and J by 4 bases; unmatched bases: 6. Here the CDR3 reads CASSPPGLYNEQFF. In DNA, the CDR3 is TGTGCCAGCAGCCCTCCGGGACTATACAATGAGCAGTTCTTC.

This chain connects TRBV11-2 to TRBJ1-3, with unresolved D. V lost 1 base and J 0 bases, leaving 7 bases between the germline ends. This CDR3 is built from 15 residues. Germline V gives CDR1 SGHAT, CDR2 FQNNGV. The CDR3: CASSLAGDSGNTIYF. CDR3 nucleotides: TGTGCCAGCAGCTTAGCGGGTGACTCTGGAAACACCATATATTTT.

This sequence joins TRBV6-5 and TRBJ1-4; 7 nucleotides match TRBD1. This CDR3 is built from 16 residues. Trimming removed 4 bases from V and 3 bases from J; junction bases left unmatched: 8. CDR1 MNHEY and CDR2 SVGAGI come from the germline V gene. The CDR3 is CASSFPPGQPNEKLFF. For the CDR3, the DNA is TGTGCCAGCAGTTTCCCACCGGGACAGCCTAATGAAAAACTGTTTTTT.

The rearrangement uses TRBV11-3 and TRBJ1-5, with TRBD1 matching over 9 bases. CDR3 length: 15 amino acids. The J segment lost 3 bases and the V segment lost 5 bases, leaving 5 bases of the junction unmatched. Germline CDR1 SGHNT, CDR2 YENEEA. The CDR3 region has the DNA TGTGCCAGCAGCAGCCGGGACAGGGTCAATCAGCCCCAGCATTTT. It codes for CASSSRDRVNQPQHF.

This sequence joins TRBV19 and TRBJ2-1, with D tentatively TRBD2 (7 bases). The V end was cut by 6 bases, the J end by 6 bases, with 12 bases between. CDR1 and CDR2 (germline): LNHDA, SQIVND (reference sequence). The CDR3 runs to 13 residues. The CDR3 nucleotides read TGTGCCAGTAGCGGGGGGCCGGGCAATGAGCAGTTCTTC. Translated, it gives CASSGGPGNEQFF.

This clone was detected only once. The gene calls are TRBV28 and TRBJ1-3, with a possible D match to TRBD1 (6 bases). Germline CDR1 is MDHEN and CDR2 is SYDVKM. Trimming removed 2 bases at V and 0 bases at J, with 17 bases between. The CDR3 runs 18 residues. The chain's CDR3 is CASSLGGQGSISGNTIYF. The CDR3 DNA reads TGTGCCAGCAGTTTAGGGGGCCAGGGCTCTATCTCTGGAAACACCATATATTTT.

CDR3 amino acids: CASSVAGGSYNEQFF. The DNA of the CDR3 is TGTGCCAGCAGCGTAGCTGGGGGGTCCTACAATGAGCAGTTCTTC. The J gene is TRBJ2-1, the V gene TRBV9; a weak D match, TRBD2 (6 bases). The germline CDR1 and CDR2 sequences are SGDLS and YYNGEE. The CDR3 sequence is 15 residues long. The ends were cut back, 0 bases at V and 1 base at J, with 8 bases in the middle.

CDR3 loop: CASSDRVNQPQHF. CDR3 in DNA: TGTGCCAGCAGCGACAGGGTCAATCAGCCCCAGCATTTT. V is TRBV6-2 or TRBV6-3 and J is TRBJ1-5, with 7 bases lining up with TRBD1. The CDR3 runs 13 residues. V shed 6 bases, J shed 3 bases, and the junction held 2 bases outside the gene matches. Germline-derived CDR1 and CDR2 are MNHEY and SVGEGT.

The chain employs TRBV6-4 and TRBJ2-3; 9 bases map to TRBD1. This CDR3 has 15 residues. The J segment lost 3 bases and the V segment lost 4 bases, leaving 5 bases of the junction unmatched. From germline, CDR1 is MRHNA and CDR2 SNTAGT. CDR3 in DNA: TGTGCCAGCAGTGCAACAGGGGGCGGTACAGATACGCAGTATTTT. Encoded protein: CASSATGGGTDTQYF.

CDR3 loop: CASGIGRSSPLHF. The CDR3 DNA reads TGTGCCAGTGGAATCGGCCGGAGTTCACCCCTCCACTTT. The chain joins TRBV6-5 to TRBJ1-6, with D uncertain. CDR3 length: 13 residues. V was clipped by 9 bases and J by 9 bases, with 15 bases between them. The germline V gene encodes CDR1 MNHEY and CDR2 SVGAGI.